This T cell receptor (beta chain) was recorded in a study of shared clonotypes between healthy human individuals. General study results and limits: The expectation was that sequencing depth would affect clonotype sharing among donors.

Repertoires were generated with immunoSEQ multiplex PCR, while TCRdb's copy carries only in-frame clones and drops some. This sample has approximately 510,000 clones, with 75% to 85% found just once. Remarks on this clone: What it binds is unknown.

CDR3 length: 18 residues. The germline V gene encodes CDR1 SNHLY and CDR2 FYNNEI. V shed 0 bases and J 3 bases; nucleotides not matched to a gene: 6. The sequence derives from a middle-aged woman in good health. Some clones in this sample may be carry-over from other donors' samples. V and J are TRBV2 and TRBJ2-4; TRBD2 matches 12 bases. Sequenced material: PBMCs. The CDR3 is CASSEALRTSGVKNIQYF. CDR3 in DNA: TGTGCCAGCAGTGAAGCGCTTCGGACTAGCGGGGTCAAAAACATTCAGTACTTC.